The 31 T cell receptor beta chains below come from one sample, sequenced in a study of control samples from healthy donors and cancer patients. Assay: immunoSEQ multiplex PCR; the TCRdb copy retains only in-frame clones and omits some. The sample lists 140,000 to 150,000 clones; approximately 92% were seen once. Sequenced sample: blood. The origin of the receptors is a man aged 25-40 years in good health.

The chain employs TRBV29-1 and TRBJ1-2, with TRBD1 matching 7 bases. Germline loops: CDR1 SQVTM, CDR2 ANQGSEA. The CDR3 extends over 13 amino acids. With 1 base clipped from V and 8 bases from J, the junction kept 7 bases outside the gene matches. This chain's CDR3 is CSVEVHRGRGYTF. CDR3 nucleotides: TGCAGCGTTGAAGTTCACAGGGGAAGGGGCTACACCTTC.

The V call is TRBV7-8, the J call TRBJ2-1; 10 nucleotides line up with TRBD2. The V and J ends lost 5 bases and 5 bases, in that order; junction bases with no gene match: 3. CDR3 length: 14 amino acids. Germline V gene sequence: CDR1 SGHVS, CDR2 FQNEAQ. The CDR3 DNA is TGTGCCAGCAGCAGCGGGGGGGTAAACAATGAGCAGTTCTTC. Protein sequence: CASSSGGVNNEQFF.

The chain is built from TRBV6-4 and TRBJ1-2; 7 bases are a match to TRBD1. Germline-derived CDR1 and CDR2 are MRHNA and SNTAGT. The V gene end was trimmed by 6 bases and the J gene end by 7 bases; junction bases not matched to a gene: 14. This CDR3 has 15 residues. The CDR3 sequence: CASRVIQGRLGGYTF. The CDR3 DNA reads as TGTGCCAGCAGGGTAATACAGGGGAGGCTCGGTGGCTACACCTTC.

This rearrangement joins TRBV30 to TRBJ1-6, with 10 bases that match TRBD1. From germline, CDR1 is GTSNPN and CDR2 SVGIG (reference sequence). Trimming at V came to 2 bases and at J to 7 bases, leaving 2 bases not matched to a gene. This CDR3 is 14 amino acids long. In DNA, the CDR3 is TGTGCCTGGAGTTCGGGACAGGGGAATTCACCCCTCCACTTT. It yields the protein CAWSSGQGNSPLHF.

The chain carries TRBV24-1 and TRBJ1-2; possibly TRBD1 for D (5 bases). The CDR3 totals 11 residues. Germline V CDR1 and CDR2: KGHDR, SFDVKD. Trimming cost V 6 bases and J 8 bases, with 9 bases left between them. CDR3 in amino acids: CATSQGGGYTF. Here the CDR3 DNA reads TGTGCCACCAGTCAGGGCGGGGGCTACACCTTC.

The chain employs TRBV28 and TRBJ1-2, with TRBD1 identical over 7 bases. CDR3 length equals 14 residues. CDR1 MDHEN and CDR2 SYDVKM come from the germline V gene. With 5 bases clipped from V and 4 bases from J, the junction kept 7 bases outside the gene matches. In DNA form, the CDR3 reads TGTGCCAGCAGTCAGACAGGGCCTAGCTATGGCTACACCTTC. This encodes CASSQTGPSYGYTF.

This chain links TRBV7-8 with TRBJ2-5, with D uncertain. CDR1 is SGHVS, CDR2 FQNEAQ, per germline. The V gene lost 1 base and the J gene lost 5 bases, with 11 bases spanning the gap. The CDR3 extends over 14 amino acids. The CDR3 DNA sequence: TGTGCCAGCAGCTTAGACCCCGATAGGGAGACCCAGTACTTC. The encoded protein is CASSLDPDRETQYF.

V is TRBV11-3 and J is TRBJ2-2; D perhaps matches TRBD1 (7 bases). Trimming took 5 bases from V and 5 from J, leaving 12 bases between them. The CDR3 contains 14 residues. Germline CDR1 reads SGHNT; CDR2 reads YENEEA. The CDR3 here is CASSRTGGTGELFF. The CDR3 nucleotides are TGTGCCAGCAGCCGGACAGGAGGGACCGGGGAGCTGTTTTTT.

CDR3 coding DNA: TGTGCCAGCAGCACAGAAGAGGGGATGAATGGGGGGGGCACAGATACGCAGTATTTT. Translating gives CASSTEEGMNGGGTDTQYF. The chain links TRBV21-1 to TRBJ2-3; TRBD2, the table's D call, was not compared with the DNA. TRBV21-1 is shown as a pseudogene. The CDR3 spans 19 residues.

This chain joins TRBV18 and TRBJ2-7, with D possibly matching TRBD2 (5 bases). This CDR3 is built from 13 residues. Germline values: CDR1 KGHSH, CDR2 LQKENI. Trimming removed 0 bases from V and 5 bases from J, with 8 bases in between. Written as DNA, the CDR3 is TGTGCCAGCTCACCACCGGGGAGTCACGAGCAGTACTTC. It codes for CASSPPGSHEQYF.

V is TRBV3-1 (or the pseudogene TRBV3-2) and J is TRBJ1-2; TRBD1 aligns across 7 bases. The CDR3 has 15 residues. Germline assignment: CDR1 LGHDT and CDR2 YNNKEL (reference sequence). V trimming: 0 bases; J trimming: 5 bases; junction bases outside the gene matches: 6. Written as DNA, the CDR3 is TGTGCCAGCAGCCAAGATCTTAGGGGGCGGTATGGCTACACCTTC. Residues: CASSQDLRGRYGYTF.

V and J are TRBV9 and TRBJ2-7, with D unresolved. The germline V gene has CDR1 SGDLS and CDR2 YYNGEE. The V end was cut by 0 bases, the J end by 1 base, with 8 bases between. The CDR3 length is 14 residues. Written as DNA, the CDR3 is TGTGCCAGCAGCGTAGGGGCTGGTTCCTACGAGCAGTACTTC. This codes for CASSVGAGSYEQYF.

The chain combines TRBV6-2 or TRBV6-3 with TRBJ1-1; D gene unclear. Per the germline V gene, CDR1 is MNHEY and CDR2 is SVGEGT. CDR3 size: 13 residues. The V end lost 2 bases, the J end lost 3 bases, and 7 bases lay between the germline ends. The CDR3 DNA reads as TGTGCCAGCAGTTACGAGAGTCACACTGAAGCTTTCTTT. Translation: CASSYESHTEAFF.

This chain joins TRBV7-2 and TRBJ2-7, with no clear D. CDR1 and CDR2 (germline): SGHTA, FQGNSA. V lost 4 bases and J lost 7, with 8 bases in between. The CDR3 extends over 11 amino acids. In nucleotides, the CDR3 is TGTGCCAGCAGCTCCGCTGGGGAGCAGTACTTC. Translation gives CASSSAGEQYF.

The table lists this clone with a count of one. The chain combines TRBV7-9 with TRBJ1-1; D call uncertain. Germline CDR1 SEHNR, CDR2 FQNEAQ (reference sequence). The V end lost 1 base, the J end lost 2 bases, and 5 bases lay between the germline ends. The CDR3 has 13 amino acids. DNA of the CDR3: TGTGCCAGCAGCTTAGTAGATAACACTGAAGCTTTCTTT. It yields the protein CASSLVDNTEAFF.

J is TRBJ1-4 and V is TRBV7-2; D unresolved. V was shortened by 1 base and J by 5 bases, with 11 bases between the two germline ends. The CDR3 has 15 amino acids. Germline assignment: CDR1 SGHTA and CDR2 FQGNSA. Here the CDR3 reads CASSLGLVGNEKLFF. CDR3 sequence (DNA): TGTGCCAGCAGCTTAGGCCTCGTAGGGAATGAAAAACTGTTTTTT.

V gene TRBV6-6 combines with J gene TRBJ1-2, with 9 nucleotides matching TRBD1. The CDR3 loop spans 15 amino acids. V lost 6 bases, J lost 1 base, and 6 bases stayed unmatched. CDR1 MNHNY and CDR2 SVGAGI come from the germline V gene (reference sequence). This CDR3 is CASSYGQGSNYGYTF. The CDR3 DNA reads as TGTGCCAGCAGCTACGGACAGGGGAGTAACTATGGCTACACCTTC.

The gene calls are TRBV2 and TRBJ1-2; the D is unclear. The V gene lost 1 base and the J gene lost 1 base, with 7 bases spanning the gap. The CDR3 has 14 amino acids. The V gene's germline CDR1 is SNHLY and CDR2 FYNNEI. CDR3 DNA sequence: TGTGCCAGCAGTGAAGTTCTGGTTAACTATGGCTACACCTTC. It translates to CASSEVLVNYGYTF.

This sequence joins TRBV19 and TRBJ1-1; TRBD1 matches at 7 bases. V was clipped by 3 bases and J by 4 bases; unmatched bases: 5. Germline V gene data show CDR1 as LNHDA and CDR2 as SQIVND (reference sequence). This CDR3 region has 14 residues. The CDR3 DNA follows: TGTGCCAGTAGTATCCTCCAGGGGGGCACTGAAGCTTTCTTT. Amino acids: CASSILQGGTEAFF.

This clone was counted once. V usage is TRBV7-8 and J usage is TRBJ1-2; 11 bases align to TRBD1. The germline V gene encodes CDR1 SGHVS and CDR2 FQNEAQ. The J segment lost 8 bases and the V segment lost 2 bases, leaving 10 bases of the junction unmatched. The CDR3 runs 16 residues. CDR3 coding DNA: TGTGCCAGCAGCTTAAAGCCGGGACAGGGGGTCGACGGCTACACCTTC. Translation: CASSLKPGQGVDGYTF.

The rearrangement joins TRBV28 to TRBJ2-1; TRBD2 matches 16 bases. The CDR3 has 18 residues. Per germline, CDR1 MDHEN and CDR2 SYDVKM. J was trimmed by 2 bases and V by 5 bases; bases with no gene match: 6. This CDR3 is CASSRTGLAGGPYNEQFF. CDR3 coding DNA: TGTGCCAGCAGTAGAACGGGACTAGCGGGGGGGCCCTACAATGAGCAGTTCTTC. The whole variable domain, remainder taken from reference TRBV28 and TRBJ2-1, is DVKVTQSSRYLVKRTGEKVFLECVQDMDHENMFWYRQDPGLGLRLIYFSYDVKMKEKGDIPEGYSVSREKKERFSLILESASTNQTSMYLCASSRTGLAGGPYNEQFFGPGTRLTVL.

This clone was counted a single time. The chain employs TRBV7-9 and TRBJ1-4, with TRBD1 matching 10 bases. Trimming cost V 1 base and J 8 bases; bases outside gene matches: 4. CDR1 and CDR2 (germline): SEHNR, FQNEAQ (reference sequence). The CDR3 is 15 residues long. The CDR3 DNA sequence: TGTGCCAGCAGCTTAGGACAGGGGGCCGGCGAAAAACTGTTTTTT. Amino acid sequence: CASSLGQGAGEKLFF.

The chain carries TRBV6-5 and TRBJ1-2; D ambiguous. Looked up from germline, CDR1 is MNHEY and CDR2 is SVGAGI. Trimming took 6 bases from V and 4 from J, leaving 12 bases between them. CDR3 length: 13 amino acids. The DNA of the CDR3 is TGTGCCAGCAGCCACTCGGTGGCCTATGGCTACACCTTC. Its translation: CASSHSVAYGYTF.

V usage is TRBV27 and J usage is TRBJ2-7; TRBD2 matches 12 bases. Germline V lookup: CDR1 MNHEY, CDR2 SMNVEV (reference sequence). The CDR3 runs 15 residues. Unmatched junction bases numbered 2, after V lost 5 bases and J lost 0 bases. In DNA form, the CDR3 reads TGTGCCAGCAGTACTAGCGGGGGGTCCTCCTACGAGCAGTACTTC. Its protein product is CASSTSGGSSYEQYF.

V and J are TRBV30 and TRBJ1-3; D is ambiguous. Trimming pared 4 bases from V and 4 bases from J, leaving 5 bases between. The CDR3 runs to 11 residues. Germline V gene data show CDR1 as GTSNPN and CDR2 as SVGIG (reference sequence). As DNA, the CDR3 is TGTGCCTGGAACGTAGGAAACACCATATATTTT. This codes for CAWNVGNTIYF.

This sequence joins TRBV15 and TRBJ2-1; 7 bases map to TRBD2. This CDR3 comprises 16 residues. The germline gives CDR1 LNHNV, CDR2 YYDKDF (reference sequence). V trimming: 2 bases; J trimming: 9 bases; junction bases outside the gene matches: 13. The CDR3, as DNA: TGTGCCACCAGCAGAAATTGGGCGGGGGAGAGGGGTGAGCAGTTCTTC. Its translation: CATSRNWAGERGEQFF.

This clone was seen more than once but under ten times. The V and J genes are TRBV28 and TRBJ2-1, with TRBD2 identical over 7 bases. V shed 8 bases, J shed 8 bases, and the junction held 12 bases outside the gene matches. The length of the CDR3 is 14 residues. Germline V lookup: CDR1 MDHEN, CDR2 SYDVKM. This CDR3 is CASAGLGGSDEQFF. CDR3 coding DNA: TGTGCCAGCGCCGGACTCGGGGGGAGCGATGAGCAGTTCTTC.

V and J are TRBV7-8 and TRBJ2-7; D is perhaps TRBD2 (6 bases). V gave up 7 bases and J gave up 1 base, with 14 bases separating them. CDR1 SGHVS and CDR2 FQNEAQ come from the germline V gene. The CDR3 contains 14 residues. CDR3 protein: CASIPLAFSYEQYF. In DNA, the CDR3 is TGTGCCAGCATTCCTCTAGCGTTTTCCTACGAGCAGTACTTC.

V gene TRBV29-1 combines with J gene TRBJ2-3; 10 bases line up with TRBD2. V lost 1 base, J lost 0 bases, and 1 base stayed unmatched. Germline lookup yields CDR1 SQVTM and CDR2 ANQGSEA. The length of the CDR3 is 15 residues. For the CDR3, the DNA is TGCAGCGTTGAAGGGACTAGCGGTAGCACAGATACGCAGTATTTT. Residues: CSVEGTSGSTDTQYF.

The J gene is TRBJ2-7, the V gene TRBV7-6; 10 nucleotides align to TRBD2. In germline, CDR1 is SGHVS, CDR2 FNYEAQ. Germline trimming cut 4 bases from V and 4 bases from J; bases unmatched to any gene: 10. The length of the CDR3 is 16 residues. In DNA, the CDR3 is TGTGCCAGCAGCTCATTTTCTAGCGGGGGCGTTTACGAGCAGTACTTC. Its protein is CASSSFSSGGVYEQYF.

The genes are TRBV28 and TRBJ1-5, with TRBD1 matching 7 bases. After removal of 7 bases from V and 12 bases from J, the junction contained 6 bases not matched to a gene. Germline CDR1 MDHEN, CDR2 SYDVKM. There are 11 residues in the CDR3. The CDR3 protein is CASIRQGHQHF. The DNA of the CDR3 is TGTGCCAGCATTAGACAGGGCCACCAGCATTTT. The full variable domain, rest sourced from reference TRBV28 and TRBJ1-5, is DVKVTQSSRYLVKRTGEKVFLECVQDMDHENMFWYRQDPGLGLRLIYFSYDVKMKEKGDIPEGYSVSREKKERFSLILESASTNQTSMYLCASIRQGHQHFGDGTRLSIL.